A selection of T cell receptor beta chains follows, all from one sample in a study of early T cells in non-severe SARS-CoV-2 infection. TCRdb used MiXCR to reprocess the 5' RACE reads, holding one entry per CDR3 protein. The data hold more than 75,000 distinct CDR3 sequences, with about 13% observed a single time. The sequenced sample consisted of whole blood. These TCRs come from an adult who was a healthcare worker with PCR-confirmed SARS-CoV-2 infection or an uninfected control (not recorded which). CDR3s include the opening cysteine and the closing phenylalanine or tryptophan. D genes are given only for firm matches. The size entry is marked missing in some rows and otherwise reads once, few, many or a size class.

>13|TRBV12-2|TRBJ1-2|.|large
TGTGCAAGTCGCTCGGACAGGCGTTCGGTCTACACCTTC
CASRSDRRSVYTF
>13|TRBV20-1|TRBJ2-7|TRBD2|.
TGCAGTGCTAGAGCCAGCGGGAGCTACGAGCAGTACTTC
CSARASGSYEQYF
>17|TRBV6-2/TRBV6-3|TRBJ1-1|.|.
TGTGCCAGCAGTTACTCTCTCGGCGGCAGGCCGGACACTGAAGCTTTCTTT
CASSYSLGGRPDTEAFF
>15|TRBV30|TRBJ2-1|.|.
TGTGCCTGGAGTGTAGGTGGGTCCTCCTACAATGAGCAGTTCTTC
CAWSVGGSSYNEQFF
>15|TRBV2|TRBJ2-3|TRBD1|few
TGTGCCAGCCAGGGGGCGGATAGTAGCACAGATACGCAGTATTTT
CASQGADSSTDTQYF
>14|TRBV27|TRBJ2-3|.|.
TGTGCCAGCAGTTCCAGGGCCAGCACAGATACGCAGTATTTT
CASSSRASTDTQYF
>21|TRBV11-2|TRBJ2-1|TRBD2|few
TGTGCCAGCAGCTTCCCCTTCTCGGGGACTAGCGGGGGGGACTCCTTCTATGAGCAGTTCTTC
CASSFPFSGTSGGDSFYEQFF
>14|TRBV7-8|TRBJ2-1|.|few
TGTGCCAGCAGCTACAGGGTCGGTGACAATGAGCAGTTCTTC
CASSYRVGDNEQFF
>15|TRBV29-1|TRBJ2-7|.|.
TGCAGCGTCGAGGCTTACGGAGGCCTAACCTACGAGCAGTACTTC
CSVEAYGGLTYEQYF
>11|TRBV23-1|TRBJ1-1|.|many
TGCGCCAGCAGTCGGAGGCCCGAAGCTTTCTTT
CASSRRPEAFF
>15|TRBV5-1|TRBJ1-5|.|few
TGCGCCAGCAGCTTGGATGGGGTTAGCAATCAGCCCCAGCATTTT
CASSLDGVSNQPQHF
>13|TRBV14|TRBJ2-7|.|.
TGTGCCAGCAGCCGAATAGGAACAGGGCGAAAGTACTTC
CASSRIGTGRKYF
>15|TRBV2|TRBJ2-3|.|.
TGTGCCAGCAGTGAACCTGCAGTGGACACAGATACGCAGTATTTT
CASSEPAVDTDTQYF
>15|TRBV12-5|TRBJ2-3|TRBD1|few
TGTGCTAGCGCCCCAAGACAGGGGGGCCCAGATACGCAGTATTTT
CASAPRQGGPDTQYF
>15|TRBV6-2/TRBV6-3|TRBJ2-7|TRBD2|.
TGTGCCAGCAGGCCCCTGATAGCGGGGGCCTACGAGCAGTACTTC
CASRPLIAGAYEQYF
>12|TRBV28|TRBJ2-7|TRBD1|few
TGTGCCACCCGGACAGGGGCCTACGAGCAGTACTTC
CATRTGAYEQYF
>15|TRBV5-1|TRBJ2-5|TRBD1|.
TGCGCCAGCAGCTTGGTCGGGACAGCACAAGAGACCCAGTACTTC
CASSLVGTAQETQYF
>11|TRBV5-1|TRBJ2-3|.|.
TGCGCCAGCAAGGCAACAGATACGCAGTATTTT
CASKATDTQYF
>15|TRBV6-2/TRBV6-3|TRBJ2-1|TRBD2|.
TGTGCCAGCAGGCAAACTAGCGGGAAAGGCTATGAGCAGTTCTTC
CASRQTSGKGYEQFF
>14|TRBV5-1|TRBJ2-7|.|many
TGCGCCAGCAGCTTGGGCGGGCTCTCCTACGAGCAGTACTTC
CASSLGGLSYEQYF
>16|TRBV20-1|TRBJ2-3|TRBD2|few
TGCAGTGCTAGAGGGACTAGCGGGGGGACTACAGATACGCAGTATTTT
CSARGTSGGTTDTQYF
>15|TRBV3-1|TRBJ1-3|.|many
TGTGCCAGCAGCCAGGCCTGGGGGAAAGAAAACACCATATATTTT
CASSQAWGKENTIYF
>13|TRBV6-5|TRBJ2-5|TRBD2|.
TGTGCCGCTCGGTATAGCGGGAGTGAGACCCAGTACTTC
CAARYSGSETQYF
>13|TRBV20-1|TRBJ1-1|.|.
TGCAGTGCAGACGGGGGCCTGAACACTGAAGCTTTCTTT
CSADGGLNTEAFF